This T cell receptor (beta chain) was recovered during a study of siplizumab effects on memory and regulatory T cells. Study observations and caveats: Memory cells seemed less diverse than naive T cells, which also seemed major contributors to the alloresponse. Unstimulated subsets captured only a minor fraction of alloreactive clones. Suppressive capability of dividing Tregs from siplizumab cultures went unverified.

A word on this clone: Its target is not known.

CDR1 and CDR2 (germline): MGHDK, SYGVNS. This CDR3 is built from 14 residues. V was clipped by 6 bases and J by 4 bases; unmatched bases: 3. Per sample, roughly 10^5 TCR templates underwent assay. Assay used: immunoSEQ multiplex PCR; TCRdb lists only in-frame clones, some missing. The sample includes roughly 40,000 clones, approximately 88% seen only once; the top ten take 0.25%. The chain uses TRBV25-1 and TRBJ2-2; 9 nucleotides agree with TRBD1. This TCR derives from a human donor in good health. What was sequenced was naive CD4+ T cells sorted from blood. DNA of the CDR3: TGTGCCAGCAGACAGGGGGCATTCACCGGGGAGCTGTTTTTT. It yields the protein CASRQGAFTGELFF.